This paragraph reports one TCR beta chain. This record comes from a study of blood T cell repertoires in COVID-19. Study-wide context: Sample material is recorded as cDNA or gDNA derived from T cells, B-cell-depleted T cells, or PBMCs.

Germline CDR1 SGDLS, CDR2 YYNGEE. CDR3 length equals 14 residues. The V gene end was trimmed by 3 bases and the J gene end by 7 bases; junction bases not matched to a gene: 6. As originally analysed: Estimates of nucleated cell counts were drawn from the amplification of reference gene primers. Produced via immunoSEQ multiplex PCR; TCRdb's table is partial and in-frame only. Clone size and V and J calls were adopted from that table, with D and trimming inferred from the DNA. The repertoire holds 200,000 to 250,000 clones, with 70% to 85% as singletons. The J gene is TRBJ2-2, the V gene TRBV9; 7 bases map to TRBD1. This sequence originates from a man in his sixties who had recovered from COVID-19. Sequenced material: PBMCs or T cells enriched from blood (not recorded which). CDR3 coding DNA: TGTGCCAGCAGCGCGACAGGGTCCGGCGGGGAGCTGTTTTTT. Amino acid sequence: CASSATGSGGELFF.